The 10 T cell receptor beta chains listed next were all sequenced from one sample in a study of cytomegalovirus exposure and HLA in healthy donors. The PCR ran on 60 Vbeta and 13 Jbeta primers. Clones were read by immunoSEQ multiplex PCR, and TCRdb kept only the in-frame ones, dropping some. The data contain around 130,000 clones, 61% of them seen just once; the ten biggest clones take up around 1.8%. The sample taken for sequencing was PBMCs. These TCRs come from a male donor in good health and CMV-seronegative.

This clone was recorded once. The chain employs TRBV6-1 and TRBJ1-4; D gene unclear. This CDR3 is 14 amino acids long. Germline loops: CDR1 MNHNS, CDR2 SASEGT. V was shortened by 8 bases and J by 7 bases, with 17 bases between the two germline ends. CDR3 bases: TGTGCCAGCTTCGTTAGGACGGCGGGTGAAAAACTGTTTTTT. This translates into CASFVRTAGEKLFF.

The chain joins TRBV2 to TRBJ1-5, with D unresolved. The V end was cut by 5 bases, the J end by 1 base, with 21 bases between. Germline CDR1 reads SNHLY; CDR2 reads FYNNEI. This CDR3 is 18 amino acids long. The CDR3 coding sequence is TGTGCCAGCAGTTTCCGGCAGAGGCCCTTATCGAGCAATCAGCCCCAGCATTTT. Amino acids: CASSFRQRPLSSNQPQHF. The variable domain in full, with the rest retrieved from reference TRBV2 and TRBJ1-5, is EPEVTQTPSHQVTQMGQEVILRCVPISNHLYFYWYRQILGQKVEFLVSFYNNEISEKSEIFDDQFSVERPDGSNFTLKIRSTKLEDSAMYFCASSFRQRPLSSNQPQHFGDGTRLSIL.

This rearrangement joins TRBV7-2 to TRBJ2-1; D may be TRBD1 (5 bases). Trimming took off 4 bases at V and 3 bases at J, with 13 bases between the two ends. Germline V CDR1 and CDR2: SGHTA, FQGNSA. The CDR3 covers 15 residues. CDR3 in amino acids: CASSSTPDSYNEQFF. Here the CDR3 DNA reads TGTGCCAGCAGCTCAACCCCTGACAGCTACAATGAGCAGTTCTTC. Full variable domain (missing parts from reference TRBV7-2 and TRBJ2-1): GAGVSQSPSNKVTEKGKDVELRCDPISGHTALYWYRQSLGQGLEFLIYFQGNSAPDKSGLPSDRFSAERTGGSVSTLTIQRTQQEDSAVYLCASSSTPDSYNEQFFGPGTRLTVL.

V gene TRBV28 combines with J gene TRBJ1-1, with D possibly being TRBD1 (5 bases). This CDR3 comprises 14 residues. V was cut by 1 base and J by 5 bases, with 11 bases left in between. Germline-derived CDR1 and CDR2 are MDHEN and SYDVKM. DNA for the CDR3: TGTGCCAGCAGTTTATCAGGGATGGGGACTGAAGCTTTCTTT. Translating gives CASSLSGMGTEAFF. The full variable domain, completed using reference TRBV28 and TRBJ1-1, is DVKVTQSSRYLVKRTGEKVFLECVQDMDHENMFWYRQDPGLGLRLIYFSYDVKMKEKGDIPEGYSVSREKKERFSLILESASTNQTSMYLCASSLSGMGTEAFFGQGTRLTVV.

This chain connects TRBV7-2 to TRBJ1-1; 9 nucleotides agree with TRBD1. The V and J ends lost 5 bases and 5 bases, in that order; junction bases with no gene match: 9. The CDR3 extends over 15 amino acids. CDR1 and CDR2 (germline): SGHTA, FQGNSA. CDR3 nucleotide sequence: TGTGCCAGCAGCCTGAGACAGGGGGTATGGACTGAAGCTTTCTTT. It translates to CASSLRQGVWTEAFF.

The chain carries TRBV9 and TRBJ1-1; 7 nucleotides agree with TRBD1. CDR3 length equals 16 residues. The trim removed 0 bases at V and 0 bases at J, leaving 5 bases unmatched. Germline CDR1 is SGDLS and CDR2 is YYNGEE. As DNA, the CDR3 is TGTGCCAGCAGCGTAGGGGGGACAGCTATGAACACTGAAGCTTTCTTT. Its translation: CASSVGGTAMNTEAFF.

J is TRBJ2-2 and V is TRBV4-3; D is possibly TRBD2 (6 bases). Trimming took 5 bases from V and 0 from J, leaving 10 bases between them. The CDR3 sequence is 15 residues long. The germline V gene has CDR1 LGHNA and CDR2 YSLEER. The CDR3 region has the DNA TGCGCCAGCAGCTCGGGGGTTTCGAACACCGGGGAGCTGTTTTTT. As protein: CASSSGVSNTGELFF.

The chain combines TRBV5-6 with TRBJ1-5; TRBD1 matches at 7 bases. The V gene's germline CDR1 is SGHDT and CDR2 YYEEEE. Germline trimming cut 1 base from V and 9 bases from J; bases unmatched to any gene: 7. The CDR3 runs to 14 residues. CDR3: CASSLWQGVLPQHF. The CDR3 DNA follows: TGTGCCAGCAGCTTGTGGCAGGGGGTCTTGCCCCAGCATTTT.

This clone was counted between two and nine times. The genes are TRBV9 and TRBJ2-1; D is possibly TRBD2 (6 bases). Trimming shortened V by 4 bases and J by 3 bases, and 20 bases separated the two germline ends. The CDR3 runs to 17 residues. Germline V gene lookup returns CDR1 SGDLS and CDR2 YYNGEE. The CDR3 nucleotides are TGTGCCAGCAGCCCCCTCTTGGAGGGGATTTTCTACAATGAGCAGTTCTTC. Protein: CASSPLLEGIFYNEQFF.

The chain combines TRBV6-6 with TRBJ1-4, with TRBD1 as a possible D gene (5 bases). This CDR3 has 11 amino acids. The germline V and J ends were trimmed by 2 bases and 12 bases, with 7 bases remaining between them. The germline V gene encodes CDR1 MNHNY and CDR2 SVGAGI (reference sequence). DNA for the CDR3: TGTGCCAGCAGTTACAGGGGTGAACTGTTTTTT. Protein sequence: CASSYRGELFF.